What follows are 6 T cell receptor beta chains derived from one specimen sequenced in a study of T cells in Graves' hyperthyroidism and ophthalmopathy. Amplification of TCR beta CDR3 regions was performed using RNA transcripts as template. The HTBI set primed first-round TCR CDR3 RT-PCR. Each CDR3 protein gets one entry after TCRdb re-called the multiplex PCR reads with MiXCR. The sample comprises roughly 800,000 distinct CDR3 sequences, approximately 40% of which are singletons, and around 9.3% rests with the top ten. The sequenced sample consisted of blood. The receptors were sampled from a man between 18 and 35 years old with Graves' hyperthyroidism.

This clonotype was counted a few times. Written as DNA, the CDR3 is TGCAGCGCCCTTGGGGGGGGGGCAGGTGAGCCCCAGCATTTT. Protein product: CSALGGGAGEPQHF. V and J are TRBV29-1 and TRBJ1-5; TRBD1 is a possible D gene (6 bases). The CDR3 is 14 amino acids. Per the germline V gene, CDR1 is SQVTM and CDR2 is ANQGSEA. V was trimmed by 7 bases and J by 8 bases, leaving 21 bases between them.

This chain joins TRBV19 and TRBJ1-1, with 7 bases identical to TRBD1. From germline, CDR1 is LNHDA and CDR2 SQIVND (reference sequence). The V segment lost 7 bases and the J segment 0 bases; nucleotides outside the gene matches: 11. This CDR3 has 16 amino acids. The CDR3 spells CASMGDRRPMNTEAFF. The CDR3 DNA reads TGTGCCAGTATGGGGGACAGACGACCTATGAACACTGAAGCTTTCTTT.

This clonotype appeared a few times. The chain couples TRBV12-3 or TRBV12-4 to TRBJ1-5; perhaps TRBD1 as D (5 bases). The CDR3 runs 12 residues. V was trimmed by 6 bases and J by 7 bases, leaving 10 bases between them. In nucleotides, the CDR3 is TGTGCCAGCAGCAGGGCCGCACAGCCCCAGCATTTT. This gives the protein CASSRAAQPQHF.

This chain uses TRBV20-1 with TRBJ2-7, with D possibly matching TRBD1 (6 bases). This CDR3 is 17 amino acids long. From germline, CDR1 is DFQATT and CDR2 SNEGSKA (reference sequence). V lost 6 bases, J lost 0 bases, and 24 bases lay in between. CDR3 residues: CSALTGHGGFGSYEQYF. The CDR3, as DNA: TGCAGTGCCCTTACGGGACATGGGGGTTTCGGCTCCTACGAGCAGTACTTC.

In its sample, this clonotype was seen many times. This chain connects TRBV29-1 to TRBJ2-2; 7 bases map to TRBD1. This CDR3 comprises 14 residues. V shed 4 bases and J 8 bases; nucleotides not matched to a gene: 10. Germline V lookup: CDR1 SQVTM, CDR2 ANQGSEA. CDR3 residues: CSVVTGQIGGELFF. CDR3 sequence (DNA): TGCAGCGTTGTTACGGGACAGATCGGAGGGGAGCTGTTTTTT.

The table lists this clonotype with a few counts. The chain joins TRBV5-1 to TRBJ1-1; D perhaps matches TRBD1 (6 bases). The CDR3 length is 16 residues. V gave up 0 bases and J gave up 1 base, with 13 bases separating them. Germline assignment: CDR1 SGHRS and CDR2 YFSETQ. CDR3 loop: CASSLVGGLANTEAFF. CDR3 bases: TGCGCCAGCAGCTTGGTCGGGGGGCTTGCGAACACTGAAGCTTTCTTT. The full variable domain, completed using reference TRBV5-1 and TRBJ1-1, is KAGVTQTPRYLIKTRGQQVTLSCSPISGHRSVSWYQQTPGQGLQFLFEYFSETQRNKGNFPGRFSGRQFSNSRSEMNVSTLELGDSALYLCASSLVGGLANTEAFFGQGTRLTVV.